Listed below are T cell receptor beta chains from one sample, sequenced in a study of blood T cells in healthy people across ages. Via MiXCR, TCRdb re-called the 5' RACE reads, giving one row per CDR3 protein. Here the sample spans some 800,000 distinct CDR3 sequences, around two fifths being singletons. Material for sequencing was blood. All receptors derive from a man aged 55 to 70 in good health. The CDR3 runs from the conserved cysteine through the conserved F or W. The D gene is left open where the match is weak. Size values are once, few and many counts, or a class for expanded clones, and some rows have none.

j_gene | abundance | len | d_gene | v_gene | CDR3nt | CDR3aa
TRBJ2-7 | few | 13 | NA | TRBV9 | TGTGCCAGCAGCCCCATTCAGGGAAACGAGCAGTACTTC | CASSPIQGNEQYF
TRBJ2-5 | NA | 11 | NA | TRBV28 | TGTGCCAGCAGTTTAGCCAGCCCCCAGTACTTC | CASSLASPQYF
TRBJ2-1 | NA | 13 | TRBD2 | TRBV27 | TGTGCCAGTAGCGGGGGGATACCCAATGAGCAGTTCTTC | CASSGGIPNEQFF
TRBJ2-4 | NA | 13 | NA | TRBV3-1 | TGTGTCAGCAGCCAAGGGACAAAGGGCATTCAGTACTTC | CVSSQGTKGIQYF
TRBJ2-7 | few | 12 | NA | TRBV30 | TGTGCCTGGAGTGTACTATTATCCGAGCAGTACTTC | CAWSVLLSEQYF
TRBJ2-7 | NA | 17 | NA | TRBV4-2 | TGTGCCAGCAGCCAAGATAGGAATGCGCATAGCTCCTACGAGCAGTACTTC | CASSQDRNAHSSYEQYF
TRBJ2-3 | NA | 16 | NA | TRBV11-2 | TGTGCCAGCAGCTTAGATCGCGACTGGGACACAGATACGCAGTATTTT | CASSLDRDWDTDTQYF
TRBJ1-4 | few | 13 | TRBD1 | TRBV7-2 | TGTGCCAGCAGCCCATACAGGGGAGAAAAACTGTTTTTT | CASSPYRGEKLFF
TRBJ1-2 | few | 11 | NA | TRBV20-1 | TGCAGTGCTAGAAGGGGGGGTGGCTACACCTTC | CSARRGGGYTF
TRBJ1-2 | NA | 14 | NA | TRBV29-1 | TGCAGCGTTGAAGATCAGTCTTATCCAGATGGCTACACCTTC | CSVEDQSYPDGYTF
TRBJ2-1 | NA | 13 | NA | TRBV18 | TGTGCCAGCTCACCAAAGGTTATCGATGAGCAGTTCTTC | CASSPKVIDEQFF
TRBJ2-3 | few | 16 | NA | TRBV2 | TGTGCCAGCAGTGGGCAATCCGTTGTGAACACAGATACGCAGTATTTT | CASSGQSVVNTDTQYF
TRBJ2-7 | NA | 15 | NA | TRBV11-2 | TGTGCCAGCAGCTCCCGGAGGATAAGACAAGAGGCCCAGTACTTC | CASSSRRIRQEAQYF
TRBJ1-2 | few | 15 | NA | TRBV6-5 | TGTGCCAGCAGTTACTCCTCCGGGGCCGGGTATGGCTACACCTTC | CASSYSSGAGYGYTF
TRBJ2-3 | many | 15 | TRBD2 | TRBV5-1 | TGTGCCAGCAGCTTAGCGGGGGCTAGCACAGATACGCAGTATTTT | CASSLAGASTDTQYF
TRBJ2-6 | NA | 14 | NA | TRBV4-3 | TGCGCCAGCAGCCAAAGAACGGGGGCCAACGTCCTGACTTTC | CASSQRTGANVLTF
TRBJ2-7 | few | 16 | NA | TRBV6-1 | TGTGCCAGCAGTGAAGCGCGGGGCTTTTCCTACAATGAGCAGTACTTC | CASSEARGFSYNEQYF
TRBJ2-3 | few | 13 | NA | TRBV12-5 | TGTGCTAGTGGTTTGGGTCATGCAGATACGCAGTATTTT | CASGLGHADTQYF
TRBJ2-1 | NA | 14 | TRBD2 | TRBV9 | TGTGCCAGCAGCGTAACCAGCGGGGGGAATGAGCAGTTCTTC | CASSVTSGGNEQFF
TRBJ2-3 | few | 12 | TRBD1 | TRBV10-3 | TGTGCCATCACCCAACAGGGGGATACGCAGTATTTT | CAITQQGDTQYF
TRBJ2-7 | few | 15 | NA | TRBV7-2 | TGTGCCAGCAGTCCTAGCTACCTGAGCTCCTACGAGCAGTACTTC | CASSPSYLSSYEQYF
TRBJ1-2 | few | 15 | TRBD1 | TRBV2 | TGTGCCAGCAGTGAAGGGCAGGGGGTTAACTATGGCTACACCTTC | CASSEGQGVNYGYTF